This TCR beta chain was observed in a study of CXCR3-negative and CXCR3-positive naive CD8 T cells. At 300,000 to 350,000 cells each, triplicate sorts were carried out for each CD8+ T cell subset. Germline CDR1 reads PRHDT; CDR2 reads FYEKMQ (reference sequence). The CDR3 runs to 14 residues. 5' RACE with UMI labels generated the TRB cDNA libraries. TCRdb reprocessed the 5' RACE reads, with one entry per CDR3 protein and no DNA. In all, the sample yields over 55,000 distinct CDR3 sequences. V gene TRBV13 combines with J gene TRBJ2-7. The sample taken for sequencing was memory CD8+ T cells from blood. The clonotype was recovered from a human donor in good health. Some clones in this sample may be carry-over from other donors' samples. CDR3 in amino acids: CASSFRDSSYEQYF.